In its sample, the clone carrying this TCR beta chain was seen many times. The CDR3 regions of TCR beta were amplified from RNA transcripts. HTBI primers were the set used in a first-round RT-PCR of the TCR CDR3. TCRdb re-analysed the multiplex PCR reads in MiXCR, keeping a single row per CDR3 protein. The table includes around 700,000 distinct CDR3 sequences, roughly a third detected once. The data belong to a study of T cells in Graves' hyperthyroidism and ophthalmopathy. This TCR came from a woman between 40 and 55 years old with Graves' hyperthyroidism. The sequencing input was blood.

CDR3 in amino acids: CSVGQGEGTEAFF. The DNA for the CDR3 is TGCAGCGTGGGACAGGGAGAAGGAACTGAAGCTTTCTTT. The chain combines TRBV29-1 with TRBJ1-1; 9 bases align to TRBD1. Per the germline V gene, CDR1 is SQVTM and CDR2 is ANQGSEA. This CDR3 region has 13 residues. The junction had 7 bases not matched to a gene; V was cut back by 6 bases and J by 5 bases. The full variable domain, rest sourced from reference TRBV29-1 and TRBJ1-1, is SAVISQKPSRDICQRGTSLTIQCQVDSQVTMMFWYRQQPGQSLTLIATANQGSEATYESGFVIDKFPISRPNLTFSTLTVSNMSPEDSSIYLCSVGQGEGTEAFFGQGTRLTVV.